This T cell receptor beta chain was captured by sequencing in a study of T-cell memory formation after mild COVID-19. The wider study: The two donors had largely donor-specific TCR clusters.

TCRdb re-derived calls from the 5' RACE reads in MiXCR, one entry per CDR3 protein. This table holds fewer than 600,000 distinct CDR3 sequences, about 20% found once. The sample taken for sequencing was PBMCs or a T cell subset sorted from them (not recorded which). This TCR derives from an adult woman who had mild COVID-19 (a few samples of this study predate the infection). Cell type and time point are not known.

CDR3 region: CAWNSGMGTDTQYF. DNA for the CDR3: TGTGCCTGGAATTCAGGGATGGGCACAGATACGCAGTATTTT. This chain links TRBV30 with TRBJ2-3; TRBD1 might be the D (5 bases). V gave up 4 bases and J gave up 1 base, with 12 bases separating them. The CDR3 covers 14 residues. Per the germline V gene, CDR1 is GTSNPN and CDR2 is SVGIG (reference sequence).